This passage covers 22 T cell receptor beta chains from one sample sequenced in a study of T cells expressing NK-cell markers. TCRdb re-called the 5' RACE reads and gives one entry per CDR3 protein, without DNA. The table for this sample gives about 460,000 distinct CDR3 sequences. Material for sequencing was blood T cells: a sorted CD56 or NKG2C T cell subset, CD4+ or CD8+ T cells, or bulk PBMC T cells (not recorded which). These receptors were taken from a woman in her forties or fifties in good health.

This chain uses TRBV18 with TRBJ2-1; absent DNA, TCRdb's TRBD1 call cannot be checked. The V gene's germline CDR1 is KGHSH and CDR2 LQKENI. The length of the CDR3 is 16 residues. The CDR3 sequence is CASSTTGTGGRNEQFF.

V is TRBV12-3 or TRBV12-4 and J is TRBJ2-6; lacking DNA, the TRBD1 call made by TCRdb goes unchecked. The CDR3 has 15 amino acids. This CDR3 reads CATDGAGSGANVLTF.

The chain carries TRBV13 and TRBJ2-3; the D call of TRBD2 rests on TCRdb alone, since no DNA is present to check it. CDR1 is PRHDT, CDR2 FYEKMQ, per germline (reference sequence). The CDR3 contains 16 residues. The CDR3 protein is CASSKLADVRTDTQYF.

V usage is TRBV12-3 or TRBV12-4 and J usage is TRBJ2-1; TCRdb outputs TRBD2, but without DNA this stays unchecked. The CDR3 is made up of 17 amino acids. This CDR3 reads CASSLAGGRVGYNEQFF.

The chain carries TRBV5-1 and TRBJ2-1; the D call from TCRdb, TRBD1, cannot be confirmed without DNA. CDR1 and CDR2 (germline): SGHRS, YFSETQ. The CDR3 is 16 amino acids. The CDR3: CASMRPDSPQGNEQFF.

The chain recombines TRBV7-8 with TRBJ2-3; the TRBD2 assignment by TCRdb is unverifiable without DNA. The CDR3 is 16 amino acids. CDR1 and CDR2 (germline): SGHVS, FQNEAQ. This chain's CDR3 is CASSRRPAGGTDTQYF.

V and J are TRBV4-2 and TRBJ2-1. This CDR3 is 11 amino acids long. Germline CDR1 LGHNA, CDR2 YNFKEQ. The CDR3 sequence: CASSWGNEQFF.

This chain connects TRBV20-1 to TRBJ2-7; TCRdb lists TRBD1, though no DNA is available to test this call. The CDR3 has 13 amino acids. The germline V gene encodes CDR1 DFQATT and CDR2 SNEGSKA (reference sequence). CDR3 loop: CSATGTRAYEQYF.

This chain connects TRBV12-3 or TRBV12-4 to TRBJ2-6. The CDR3 length is 16 residues. CDR3 protein: CASSLSRSSGANVLTF.

The chain couples TRBV2 to TRBJ2-1; TCRdb's assignment of TRBD1 cannot be checked, as there is no DNA. This CDR3 spans 13 amino acids. Germline V lookup: CDR1 SNHLY, CDR2 FYNNEI. This CDR3 reads CASIVGGGNEQFF.

This CDR3 is CASSDPRQVGTEAFF. This sequence joins TRBV11-2 and TRBJ1-1; the D gene TCRdb calls, TRBD1, cannot be checked with no DNA. This CDR3 comprises 15 residues. Germline V lookup: CDR1 SGHAT, CDR2 FQNNGV.

This rearrangement joins TRBV20-1 to TRBJ2-1. Looked up from germline, CDR1 is DFQATT and CDR2 is SNEGSKA (reference sequence). The CDR3 is 12 amino acids. This CDR3 reads CSANTEYNEQFF.

This chain joins TRBV24-1 and TRBJ2-5; TCRdb's assignment of TRBD1 cannot be checked, as there is no DNA. Per germline, CDR1 KGHDR and CDR2 SFDVKD. CDR3 length equals 14 residues. CDR3 sequence: CATSDLRQGVTQYF.

This chain connects TRBV11-1 to TRBJ2-7; TCRdb picks TRBD2, but there is no DNA to check that call. Germline-derived CDR1 and CDR2 are SGHAT and FQDESV (reference sequence). The CDR3 runs to 14 residues. The CDR3 loop is CASSPRGGPGEQYF.

J is TRBJ2-3 and V is TRBV7-9; the D gene TCRdb calls, TRBD1, cannot be checked with no DNA. This CDR3 comprises 15 residues. Germline assignment: CDR1 SEHNR and CDR2 FQNEAQ (reference sequence). Here the CDR3 reads CASRRRRGRTDTQYF.

V is TRBV12-3 or TRBV12-4 and J is TRBJ1-2. This CDR3 contains 12 residues. CDR3 loop: CASSRTVWGYTF.

The chain combines TRBV7-8 with TRBJ2-5; TCRdb calls TRBD1, which cannot be checked without DNA. CDR3 size: 13 residues. CDR1 and CDR2 (germline): SGHVS, FQNEAQ. The CDR3 region is CASSWGLKETQYF.

The chain employs TRBV7-9 and TRBJ2-1. The CDR3 loop spans 12 amino acids. Per the germline V gene, CDR1 is SEHNR and CDR2 is FQNEAQ (reference sequence). CDR3 residues: CASSLMSGEQFF. Combining the CDR3 with reference TRBV7-9 and TRBJ2-1 gives the whole variable domain DTGVSQNPRHKITKRGQNVTFRCDPISEHNRLYWYRQTLGQGPEFLTYFQNEAQLEKSRLLSDRFSAERPKGSFSTLEIQRTEQGDSAMYLCASSLMSGEQFFGPGTRLTVL.

V gene TRBV19 combines with J gene TRBJ1-4. The CDR3 consists of 13 residues. Germline V lookup: CDR1 LNHDA, CDR2 SQIVND (reference sequence). The CDR3 spells CASNLGLEEKLFF.

The V and J genes are TRBV5-1 and TRBJ2-7; the D gene TCRdb calls, TRBD2, cannot be checked with no DNA. The CDR3 length is 20 residues. The germline CDR1 and CDR2 sequences are SGHRS and YFSETQ. CDR3 sequence: CASSLGGLAGGSSPSYEQYF.

The chain carries TRBV14 and TRBJ2-5; TCRdb picks TRBD1, but there is no DNA to check that call. This CDR3 is built from 17 residues. The V gene's germline CDR1 is SGHDN and CDR2 FVKESK. CDR3: CASSAGWVRGSKETQYF.

The rearrangement joins TRBV29-1 to TRBJ1-3. Germline V gene sequence: CDR1 SQVTM, CDR2 ANQGSEA. The CDR3 is made up of 12 amino acids. The CDR3 region is CSVVGVGNTIYF.